The sequence of this T cell receptor beta chain was determined in a study of OX40 agonist ivuxolimab in advanced cancers. Study-level findings and limits: Within 6 weeks, CD4+ and CD8+ blood T cells expanded clonally at 0.1 to 3.0 mg/kg.

This CDR3 contains 15 residues. The junction had 8 bases not matched to a gene; V was cut back by 4 bases and J by 5 bases. Germline V gene sequence: CDR1 SGHRS, CDR2 YFSETQ. Libraries were prepared by immunoSEQ multiplex PCR; TCRdb keeps only in-frame clonotypes and omits some of them. The sample has some 96,000 clones; roughly 90% are singletons. As for this clone: The antigen is unknown.

The starting material was CD4+ or CD8+ T cells sorted from blood, obtained in a trial of the OX40 agonist ivuxolimab. The receptor was derived from an adult with an advanced solid tumor such as melanoma, head and neck, liver or kidney cancer. V usage is TRBV5-1 and J usage is TRBJ2-1, with 8 positions matching TRBD2. Written as DNA, the CDR3 is TGCGCCAGCAGCCCGGGTAGCGGGAAGAACAATGAGCAGTTCTTC. Amino acids: CASSPGSGKNNEQFF.